The clone carrying this T cell receptor beta chain was recorded once. Its matching antigen is unknown. The source of the sample is a study of shared clonotypes between healthy human individuals. Study-wide results and limits: Estimated richness was generally greater in naive than memory subsets. It was the few donors that limited the genetic and exposure-history diversity represented.

The study drew its donors from healthy HIV-negative adults without recent acute infections or vaccinations. The assay was immunoSEQ multiplex PCR, and TCRdb's table has in-frame clones only and misses some. The sample shows 1.6 million or so clones, about 96% of them seen only once. Sequencing input: naive CD4+ T cells sorted from blood. The subset denotes: CD45RA+ positively selected. The TCR was taken from a man aged 25 to 40 in good health.

CDR3 sequence: CASSQVTTSGNDEQFF. CDR3 coding DNA: TGTGCCAGCAGCCAAGTTACTACTAGCGGGAATGATGAGCAGTTCTTC. The V and J genes are TRBV4-2 and TRBJ2-1, with TRBD2 matching over 10 bases. From germline, CDR1 is LGHNA and CDR2 YNFKEQ. The ends lost 1 base at V and 8 bases at J; junction bases unmatched: 8. The CDR3 has 16 residues.